This TCR beta chain was identified during a study of blood T cell repertoires in COVID-19. At the level of the study: Both acute and convalescent COVID-19 samples were obtained from the United States, Italy and Spain.

Germline V gene sequence: CDR1 MGHRA, CDR2 YSYEKL. V was clipped by 4 bases and J by 13 bases, with 14 bases between them. The CDR3 is made up of 12 amino acids. TCRdb's copy holds only in-frame clones and misses some; the assay was immunoSEQ multiplex PCR. The sample includes roughly 180,000 clones, 81% of them seen just once. The receptor comes from a woman between 35 and 50 years old with acute COVID-19. The sequenced sample consisted of PBMCs or T cells enriched from blood (not recorded which). The chain links TRBV4-1 to TRBJ2-1, with D possibly matching TRBD2 (6 bases). CDR3 in amino acids: CASSREAYEQFF. The CDR3 DNA reads as TGCGCCAGCAGCCGGGAGGCTTACGAACAGTTCTTC.